This T cell receptor (beta chain) came from a study of cytomegalovirus exposure and HLA in healthy donors. Nominal health characterized the donors when sampled, though unrecorded immune exposures were likely. Study-wide results and limits: Usually a TCR sequence was rare, but some public TCRs were found in many donors. Previous analysis showed most TCR beta V segments were productive about 90% or about 30% of the time. Using the classifier, cytomegalovirus status was reportedly diagnosed with high specificity and sensitivity.

The PCR contained 60 Vbeta and 13 Jbeta primers. The assay was immunoSEQ multiplex PCR, and TCRdb's table has in-frame clones only and misses some. This sample carries some 170,000 clones, about 81% of them seen once, and the ten largest clones take approximately 2%. Trimming removed 4 bases from V and 6 bases from J, with 11 bases in between. Germline values: CDR1 SGHDT, CDR2 YYEEEE. This CDR3 has 12 residues. For this clone: The antigen remains undetermined.

The genes are TRBV5-6 and TRBJ2-7, with a weak D call TRBD2 (6 bases). The sequence was obtained from a woman younger than 30 in good health and CMV-seronegative. Input material: PBMCs. CDR3 bases: TGTGCCAGCAGCGGCGGGACTGCCGAGCAGTACTTC. The encoded protein is CASSGGTAEQYF.